This note documents a single T cell receptor (beta chain) sequence. The germline V gene encodes CDR1 SGHRS and CDR2 YFSETQ. The V and J ends lost 3 bases and 2 bases, in that order; junction bases with no gene match: 1. The CDR3 spans 15 residues. From RNA, the CDR3 regions of TCR beta chains were amplified and sequenced. First-round RT-PCR relied on HTBI primers, and a second-round multiplex PCR came next. TCRdb itself ran the multiplex PCR reads through MiXCR, one entry per CDR3 protein. The sample has some 350,000 distinct CDR3 sequences; 17% are singletons. The sample originates from a study of Graves' ophthalmopathy and Graves' hyperthyroidism.

Specimen: peripheral blood. This sequence was found in an adult woman with stable Graves' hyperthyroidism. V gene TRBV5-1 combines with J gene TRBJ2-7; 14 bases fit TRBD2. CDR3 DNA: TGCGCCAGCAGCTGGGGACTAGCGGGAGCCTACGAGCAGTACTTC. Protein: CASSWGLAGAYEQYF.